These T cell receptor beta chains were read from a single sample in a study of shared clonotypes between healthy human individuals. Assay: immunoSEQ multiplex PCR; the TCRdb copy retains only in-frame clones and omits some. The sample carries about 2.2 million clones, approximately 92% recorded once. Sequenced material: naive CD8+ T cells from PBMCs. Source of these receptors: a man between 18 and 35 years old in good health. Some clones in this sample may be carry-over from other donors' samples. Both conserved end residues are part of each CDR3. The order of the fields is CDR3 length, V gene, D gene, CDR3 protein. The D gene is left open where the match is weak.

len: 14; v_gene: TRBV27; d_gene: NA; CDR3aa: CASRWDISNTEAFF
len: 13; v_gene: TRBV9; d_gene: NA; CDR3aa: CASSAPPTDTQYF
len: 13; v_gene: TRBV27; d_gene: NA; CDR3aa: CASSIDSSYEQYF
len: 13; v_gene: TRBV4-1; d_gene: NA; CDR3aa: CASAPGLTYEQYF
len: 14; v_gene: TRBV7-3; d_gene: TRBD2; CDR3aa: CASSSGGSTDTQYF
len: 14; v_gene: TRBV19; d_gene: TRBD1; CDR3aa: CASSTGGKNQPQHF
len: 13; v_gene: TRBV19; d_gene: NA; CDR3aa: CAIPPNGQETQYF
len: 15; v_gene: TRBV4-1; d_gene: TRBD1; CDR3aa: CASSQGTTGHYGYTF
len: 12; v_gene: TRBV7-9; d_gene: NA; CDR3aa: CASSFPLSEQFF
len: 14; v_gene: TRBV5-1; d_gene: NA; CDR3aa: CASSSRDPRYEQYF
len: 16; v_gene: TRBV7-6; d_gene: NA; CDR3aa: CASSPTLKGAGNTIYF
len: 16; v_gene: TRBV19; d_gene: TRBD1; CDR3aa: CASSIFGDSENNEQFF
len: 16; v_gene: TRBV7-9; d_gene: NA; CDR3aa: CASSSSRERIWDTQYF
len: 12; v_gene: TRBV2; d_gene: NA; CDR3aa: CASNWGVNEQYF
len: 15; v_gene: TRBV11-2; d_gene: TRBD2; CDR3aa: CASSYPGTSEDTQYF
len: 15; v_gene: TRBV4-3; d_gene: TRBD1; CDR3aa: CASSQNRGRIHEQYF
len: 15; v_gene: TRBV15; d_gene: NA; CDR3aa: CATSPERDLSYEQYF
len: 15; v_gene: TRBV30; d_gene: TRBD1; CDR3aa: CAWSLGPGQGSEQFF
len: 12; v_gene: TRBV5-4; d_gene: NA; CDR3aa: CASSSASGEQFF
len: 12; v_gene: TRBV12-5; d_gene: NA; CDR3aa: CASGSGSSTASF
len: 16; v_gene: TRBV29-1; d_gene: NA; CDR3aa: CSVRPREGPYNYGYTF
len: 21; v_gene: TRBV14; d_gene: TRBD2; CDR3aa: CASSQYLLAGGPLHPSYEQYF
len: 12; v_gene: TRBV4-1; d_gene: NA; CDR3aa: CASSQDRVLSFF
len: 16; v_gene: TRBV6-5; d_gene: NA; CDR3aa: CASSYSDGGSGDGYTF
len: 13; v_gene: TRBV5-6; d_gene: TRBD1; CDR3aa: CASTPPTGQVLFF
len: 16; v_gene: TRBV7-9; d_gene: NA; CDR3aa: CASSLRTGTSMKTQYF
len: 15; v_gene: TRBV5-6; d_gene: TRBD1; CDR3aa: CASSQYRDRVQPQHF
len: 10; v_gene: TRBV5-1; d_gene: NA; CDR3aa: CASRNKTQYF
len: 16; v_gene: TRBV28; d_gene: NA; CDR3aa: CASSLWGTGPYNEQFF
len: 14; v_gene: TRBV14; d_gene: NA; CDR3aa: CASSQDVNTDTQYF
len: 11; v_gene: TRBV25-1; d_gene: NA; CDR3aa: CASLFGETQYF
len: 16; v_gene: TRBV7-9; d_gene: NA; CDR3aa: CASSIGRVTHGETQYF
len: 16; v_gene: TRBV7-2; d_gene: TRBD2; CDR3aa: CASSLNPGLVDNEQFF
len: 14; v_gene: TRBV27; d_gene: NA; CDR3aa: CASSLYQGTYEQYF
len: 14; v_gene: TRBV4-1; d_gene: NA; CDR3aa: CASSQVKGGQPQHF
len: 17; v_gene: TRBV7-8; d_gene: TRBD1; CDR3aa: CASSTEETGAHNQPQHF
len: 15; v_gene: TRBV6-1; d_gene: NA; CDR3aa: CASSERTAINQPQHF
len: 14; v_gene: TRBV27; d_gene: TRBD1; CDR3aa: CASSPRQGHYEQYF
len: 15; v_gene: TRBV7-9; d_gene: TRBD1; CDR3aa: CASSLVTGQGQEQYF
len: 13; v_gene: TRBV27; d_gene: NA; CDR3aa: CASSFGTSYGYTF
len: 13; v_gene: TRBV30; d_gene: NA; CDR3aa: CAWSVGQGFEAFF